This T cell receptor (beta chain) was identified in a study of T cell repertoires in cytomegalovirus infection. The overall study: Evidence of both CMV infection and a matching HLA type came from public TCR beta signatures.

Findings of the study overall: Summed frequency of public TCR beta families distinguished CMV carriers with the relevant HLA. Within the response measured ex vivo, HLA-C-restricted CMV-specific TCR beta clonotypes were dominant.

Note on this clonotype: Its antigen is still unknown.

TCRdb used MiXCR to reprocess the reads, holding one entry per CDR3 protein. The data contain some 480,000 distinct CDR3 sequences, 25% to 35% of them singletons. The receptor comes from a human donor in good health (CMV status not recorded). Some clones in this sample may be carry-over from other donors' samples. This sample comprised cultured PBMCs, obtained from culture after CMV antigen stimulation.

The CDR3 sequence: CASSFVNFGYGTGELFF. The DNA of the CDR3 is TGTGCCAGCAGTTTCGTCAATTTCGGGTATGGCACCGGGGAGCTGTTTTTT. The rearrangement links TRBV27 to TRBJ2-2; D gene uncertain. The germline CDR1 and CDR2 sequences are MNHEY and SMNVEV (reference sequence). The CDR3 consists of 17 residues. Trimming took 3 bases from V and 4 from J, leaving 18 bases between them.